This T cell receptor (beta chain) stems from a study of blood T cell repertoires in COVID-19 (dated by TCRdb to the early 2020s). Context from the whole study: Samples covering the acute and convalescent phases of COVID-19 were provided by collaborators in the United States, Italy and Spain. The prospective study material was composed of cDNA or gDNA derived from T cells, B-cell-depleted T cells, or PBMCs. Subjects who had been exposed to COVID-19, were actively infected with it, or had recovered from it provided the deeply sampled blood TCRbeta repertoires that made up the dataset. A freely available public database, intended as a resource for researchers studying the immune response to SARS-CoV-2, is where the repertoires were released. The samples were drawn from two sources: the first 160 participants of the ongoing ImmuneRACE study, and 1,254 subjects contributed by 6 global collaborators. The sample metadata nearly always contained a de-identified subject ID, COVID-19 status, age in years and sex. HLA class I and class II types, where available, came from metadata supplied by the sample provider rather than from assay-based typing. Points the paper makes about the study in general: The amount of clinical and demographic metadata varied by source and participant and was provided uncurated.

Relative to germline, V is 0 bases shorter and J is 4 bases shorter, with 10 bases between their ends. From its cysteine to its phenylalanine, the CDR3 spans 14 amino acids. Just CDR3 DNA is preserved here, 42 bases in frame from base 1. The germline V gene encodes CDR1 SGHRS and CDR2 YFSETQ. TCRbeta CDR3 regions were amplified from genomic DNA by means of the immunoSEQ Assay, a bias-controlled multiplex PCR. The authors processed their data as follows. Nucleated cell counts per sample were estimated from amplification of reference gene primers within the assay. Sequence reads were collapsed and filtered to measure the absolute abundance of every unique TCRbeta CDR3 rearrangement. Productive Simpson clonality was computed per sample as the square root of Simpson's diversity index over productive rearrangements. TCRdb stores this immuneACCESS table with in-frame sequences only. Part of the clones is absent; in the studies checked, under half of the shortfall reflects unresolved V genes, and no reason is known for the rest. V, J and clone size are taken as reported in that table, and D and trimming were inferred from the DNA itself. The sample table holds some 240,000 clones, of which nearly 90% were seen once. The ten biggest clones cover less than 5% of the sample.

About this clone itself: The antigen it binds to is not known. No per-base quality is available; no much larger clone lies one base away.

A second Seattle source provided samples from volunteer blood donors who had recovered from COVID-19. Whole blood was collected in K2EDTA tubes by collaborating institutions according to the institutions' own protocols. For TCRbeta analysis, collaborators shipped samples in one of three forms: frozen whole blood, isolated PBMCs, or DNA extracted from either of those sample types. In this chain, TRBV5-1 is recombined with TRBJ1-2; confidence is insufficient to name the D gene. The specimen was peripheral blood. The sequence came from a woman aged 40 to 50 who had recovered from COVID-19. The CDR3 loop reads CASSLGTASYGYTF. The DNA sequence is TGCGCCAGCAGCTTGGGGACTGCCTCCTATGGCTACACCTTC.